This T cell receptor beta chain was sequenced in a study of cytomegalovirus exposure and HLA in healthy donors (dated by TCRdb to about 2017). General notes on the study: An earlier analysis of a few hundred of the donors reported approximately 260 Gb of sequence data and approximately 120 million unique TCR beta sequences obtained from some 170 million T cells. The aim of the study was to test whether cataloging public T cell receptors could identify signatures of past pathogen exposure. Among the roughly 390 genotyped donors, 75% to 90% belonged to the genetic ancestry cluster associated with self-reported Caucasian donors. Across 300 to 400 genotyped donors of the cohort, an average of roughly 230,000 unique TCR beta nucleotide sequences per donor were sequenced, and roughly a sixth of those sequences were non-productive. All discovery cohort repertoires had been generated using a single sequencing platform. A later genetic analysis used genome-wide SNP genotypes for about 60% of the 666 donors, treating that subset as a discovery cohort. In a later analysis, previously published TCR beta repertoires from 600 to 850 donors were re-analyzed and high-resolution HLA genotyping was added so that TCR occurrence patterns could be studied. The number of donors typed differed by locus, with about 629-630 for A, B, C, DRB1 and DQB1, 522 for DQA1, about 610 for DPA1, and around 460 for DPB1. To decide whether each TCR beta V gene segment behaved as functional or pseudogenic, an earlier analysis of some 570 of the donors relied on high-throughput TCR beta sequencing. An early release that covered fewer than 800 HLA-typed donors contained about 300 gigabases of sequencing data and tens of millions of unique TCR sequences. HLA typing included class I and class II loci at four-digit resolution. A separate validation cohort of about 110 different subjects was used in addition to the 666-subject first cohort. Roughly 5 DR-DQ haplotypes were handled as single units for association and clustering, since linkage in the cohort was strong. The study combined high-throughput TCR immunosequencing, statistical association of individual TCRs with disease status, and machine learning to predict cytomegalovirus infection status. In the later analysis, no new phenotypic data were used to find candidate immune exposures; instead, reliance was placed on TCR beta sequences and their occurrence across donors. The T cell repertoires of several hundred subjects were profiled by immunosequencing and related to cytomegalovirus serostatus. Donor age, sex, ethnicity and CMV serostatus were compiled together with the repertoire data.

Measured from the cysteine to the phenylalanine, the CDR3 is 15 residues long. Only the CDR3 part of the read is kept: 45 bases, read in frame from the first base. V gives up 3 bases and J gives up 2 bases, and the segment between their germline ends measures 13 bases. Per the germline V gene (reference sequence), MNHEY is the CDR1 and SMNVEV is the CDR2. About this clone itself: Its antigen specificity is not known. There are no base qualities to consult, and no much larger clone falls within one base.

Library method: the immunoSEQ multiplex PCR assay. For the multiplex PCR, a mixture combining 60 forward primers for TCR Vbeta segments and 13 reverse primers for TCR Jbeta segments was used. Amplification of the CDR3 region of rearranged TCR beta genes was performed with a multiplex PCR assay on genomic DNA. The Illumina HiSeq System was used to sequence the amplified TCR beta libraries as 87-base-pair reads. Processing in the source paper ran as follows. Across the roughly 700 repertoires, a later analysis counted roughly 84 million unique TCR beta chains, around 11 million of which were shared by at least two donors. To remove PCR and sequencing errors, raw reads were error-corrected and collapsed into unique sequences using a nearest-neighbor algorithm that merged closely related sequences. CDR3 sequences were aligned to IMGT reference sequences to assign V, D and J gene segments. For a sequence to be retained, at least a six-nucleotide match to both a V gene segment and a J gene segment was required. Rearrangements were classified as productive when the CDR3 lacked stop codons and remained in frame with V and J, and all other rearrangements were classified as non-productive. Following IMGT convention, CDR3 was defined as the stretch from the second conserved V-encoded cysteine to the conserved J-encoded phenylalanine. In an earlier analysis of around 600 of the donors, sequences lacking an unambiguous match to a single V gene segment were excluded. In an earlier analysis of roughly 500 of the donors, V segments were called functional above 56.7% productive rearrangements and were called segregating when the between-donor standard deviation exceeded 5%. A statistical classification framework was built for diagnosing cytomegalovirus status from the catalog of TCR beta chain sequences. In a later analysis, TCR nucleotide sequences were compared against IMGT/GENE-DB human TR gene sequences so that V and J genes could be assigned. A later analysis assigned CDR3 sequences and most-parsimonious VDJ recombination scenarios with the TCRdist pipeline. In a later analysis, every TCR beta chain was defined by the combination of its CDR3 amino acid sequence and its V-gene family, and reads without a unique V-gene family were dropped. A later analysis removed 592 highly shared, low-generation-probability nucleotide sequences to deal with suspected cross-contamination and a sequencing artifact. A later analysis calculated a clonal expansion index for each public chain from normalized within-repertoire ranks of inferred template counts. In a later analysis, generation probabilities were computed with a VDJ recombination model fitted to out-of-frame rearrangements, and the resulting probabilities were checked against IGoR. Hypergeometric tests were used in a later analysis to score TCR-TCR, TCR-HLA and TCR-CMV co-occurrence, with a repertoire-size bias correction applied to the TCR pairs. False discovery rates were estimated in a later analysis by permuting HLA or CMV assignments 20 times. In a later analysis, co-occurring TCRs were grouped using DBSCAN, and TCRdist sequence similarity was added for clustering within HLA-allele-positive subsets. Co-occurrence clustering excluded repertoires with fewer than 30,000 or more than 120,000 public chains, plus five with anomalous nucleotide sharing. As stored in TCRdb, this immuneACCESS dataset retains in-frame rearrangements with V and J assigned. A fraction of the clones does not appear; measured against another copy, unresolved V genes explain less than half of the discrepancy, and the remainder lacks a known reason. Clone size and the V and J calls come from that table; the DNA yielded D and trimming. Across this sample there are about 150,000 clones, with 82% seen only once. The top ten hold about 7.4% of the sample.

Results and caveats for the whole study, not just this receptor: It was suggested by the authors that the approach could potentially be generalized to other disease states and immunological phenotypes. Because counts were too low, roughly 16 rarely observed V segments, including chromosome 9 orphons, were left out of the earlier analysis of roughly 600 of the donors. The classifier was reported to diagnose cytomegalovirus status with high specificity and sensitivity in both the original and validation cohorts. Across donors, most TCR sequences were observed very rarely, whereas some public TCRs were present in many individuals. In a later genetic analysis, a missense DCLRE1C variant was associated with V-gene and J-gene trimming of TCR beta chains, and the association was replicated in an independent cohort. Compared with equally common non-associated chains, HLA-associated TCR beta chains in a later analysis were more clonally expanded and had lower generation probabilities. According to a later genetic analysis, donors in an Asian-associated ancestry cluster had fewer N-insertions in productive TCRs than the roughly 670-donor mean. The sequencing pipeline was judged likely to have produced a cluster of highly shared sequence variants as a technical artifact. When HLA alleles, especially DR and DQ, strongly co-occurred, TCR associations were difficult to assign to individual alleles. Immune exposure information for the cohort was limited to CMV serostatus. In a later analysis, more than 15,000 TCR beta sequences were associated with specific HLA alleles at a false discovery rate of 0.05. According to a later analysis, parvovirus B19, influenza, CMV and Epstein-Barr virus appeared linked to several top co-occurrence clusters. The study gave a list of about 150 TCR beta chains associated with cytomegalovirus. Linkage disequilibrium might explain the correlated functional status among segregating V segments, but an unknown experimental factor could not be excluded. HLA typing was unavailable for some donors at each locus, so association tests used only the typed subset. A further reported finding was that TCR beta sequences accurately predicted the HLA-A and HLA-B alleles for most subjects in the first cohort. A few of the identified cytomegalovirus-associated TCR beta chains were confirmed in vitro to be specific for cytomegalovirus antigens. Most CMV-associated TCR beta chains appeared to be HLA-restricted in a later analysis, and the HLA associations seemed to be driven largely by CMV exposure. Only TCR beta chains were sequenced in this cohort, and the absence of alpha or paired-chain data limited detectable features. Because the 87-base-pair reads could not distinguish some IMGT-functional V segments, including TRBV6-2 and TRBV6-3, those segments were excluded. In a later analysis, TCR association rates were found to vary across HLA loci, with the most associated TCRs seen for DRB1 alleles and the fewest for HLA-C alleles. The presence/absence analyses assumed that sequencing depth was roughly uniform across donors, and that assumption may not be true. An earlier analysis of several hundred of the donors showed that most TCR beta V segments appeared in productive rearrangements either about 87% or about 30% of the time, which broadly matched IMGT annotations.

The cohort consisted of 650 to 700 healthy bone marrow donors. At the time of sampling, every cohort member was nominally healthy, though immune exposures that went unrecorded were likely present. The donor tested CMV seropositive, placing the donor among the 289 seropositive members of the cohort. Every donor gave a peripheral blood sample, and the peripheral blood mononuclear cells from that sample were used for TCR beta sequencing. The Qiagen DNeasy Blood Extraction Kit was used to extract genomic DNA from the blood cell samples. The source material was PBMCs. The origin of this receptor is a woman aged 50 to 60 in good health and CMV-seropositive. The rearranged chain carries TRBV27 and TRBJ1-1; the D gene assignment is ambiguous. CDR3 reads: CASSLGRTPNTEAFF. The DNA sequence is TGTGCCAGCAGTTTGGGGAGGACCCCTAACACTGAAGCTTTCTTT.